Below, 4 T cell receptor beta chains from the same sample are listed, as sequenced in a study of T-cell reconstitution after alpha-beta-depleted transplantation in children. Unique molecular identifiers were used in preparing the TCRbeta library. TCRdb fed the PCR reads into MiXCR, producing one record per CDR3 protein. The sample contains some 300,000 distinct CDR3 sequences, around a tenth of which appear only once. The starting material was PBMCs, obtained before TCRalphabeta/CD19-depleted stem cell transplant. Receptor source: a boy in the first two years of life with acute myeloid leukemia, due to receive a stem cell transplant.

This CDR3 is CSVMTGGNQPQHF. The CDR3 nucleotides read TGCAGCGTTATGACAGGGGGCAATCAGCCCCAGCATTTT. V gene TRBV29-1 combines with J gene TRBJ1-5, with 8 nucleotides matching TRBD1. Germline CDR1 SQVTM, CDR2 ANQGSEA. There are 13 residues in the CDR3. The V and J ends lost 5 bases and 2 bases, in that order; junction bases with no gene match: 2. The entire variable domain, with the rest obtained from reference TRBV29-1 and TRBJ1-5, is as follows: SAVISQKPSRDICQRGTSLTIQCQVDSQVTMMFWYRQQPGQSLTLIATANQGSEATYESGFVIDKFPISRPNLTFSTLTVSNMSPEDSSIYLCSVMTGGNQPQHFGDGTRLSIL.

This clonotype showed up many times. The chain links TRBV29-1 to TRBJ2-7; 8 nucleotides agree with TRBD1. V trimming: 5 bases; J trimming: 0 bases; junction bases outside the gene matches: 12. CDR1 and CDR2 (germline): SQVTM, ANQGSEA. The CDR3 runs 16 residues. In nucleotides, the CDR3 is TGCAGCGTTCGAGGACCCCGGGACAGGAGCTCCTACGAGCAGTACTTC. It encodes CSVRGPRDRSSYEQYF.

This clonotype was recorded at least ten times. The V and J genes are TRBV12-3 or TRBV12-4 and TRBJ2-1; a weak D match, TRBD1 (5 bases). Deletions cut 3 bases from V and 3 bases from J, with 9 bases between. The CDR3 extends over 14 amino acids. The CDR3 bases are TGTGCCAGCAGTTTTGGGGCCAACTACAATGAGCAGTTCTTC. Residues: CASSFGANYNEQFF.

V is TRBV4-2 and J is TRBJ2-1, with 9 bases fitting TRBD2. The CDR3 is made up of 16 amino acids. CDR1 is LGHNA, CDR2 YNFKEQ, per germline. V trimming: 1 base; J trimming: 6 bases; junction bases outside the gene matches: 7. CDR3 residues: CASSQVLRGGSNEQFF. CDR3 nucleotides: TGTGCCAGCAGCCAAGTTTTGCGGGGGGGCTCCAATGAGCAGTTCTTC.